A single sample is the source of the 21 T cell receptor beta chains below, sequenced in a study of T cells after yellow fever vaccination. One entry per CDR3 protein results from TCRdb running MiXCR on the 5' RACE reads. The table lists 200,000 to 300,000 distinct CDR3 sequences, approximately 6.3% of them singletons. Material: CD4+ T cells sorted from PBMCs, obtained on the day of the yellow fever booster vaccination. These receptors were obtained from a man aged 25-40 years who received the YFV17D yellow fever vaccine.

This chain uses TRBV5-6 with TRBJ2-1; D is uncertain. Trimming removed 0 bases at V and 8 bases at J, with 6 bases between. Germline V gives CDR1 SGHDT, CDR2 YYEEEE. The CDR3 loop spans 12 amino acids. The CDR3 spells CASSLAYYEQFF. CDR3 sequence (DNA): TGTGCCAGCAGCTTGGCGTACTATGAGCAGTTCTTC.

This clonotype was observed a few times. The CDR3 DNA sequence: TGTGCCAGCAACCGGGGTGGACAGGGGGGCACAGATACGCAGTATTTT. This encodes CASNRGGQGGTDTQYF. V gene TRBV2 combines with J gene TRBJ2-3; 10 bases are shared with TRBD1. Per germline, CDR1 SNHLY and CDR2 FYNNEI. V lost 7 bases and J lost 1; bases outside the gene matches: 8. CDR3 size: 16 residues.

J is TRBJ2-3 and V is TRBV9, with TRBD2 matching over 8 bases. This CDR3 comprises 14 residues. Germline V CDR1 and CDR2: SGDLS, YYNGEE. V shed 2 bases, J shed 4 bases, and the junction held 3 bases outside the gene matches. The CDR3 DNA is TGTGCCAGCAGCGTCCGGACTAGCCCAGATACGCAGTATTTT. Its protein product is CASSVRTSPDTQYF.

At least ten counts were recorded for this clonotype. The rearrangement links TRBV5-1 to TRBJ2-3, with a possible D match to TRBD1 (8 bases). The CDR3 loop spans 15 amino acids. V lost 6 bases to trimming and J lost 1 base, with 15 bases between them. CDR1 and CDR2 (germline): SGHRS, YFSETQ. The CDR3 nucleotides read TGCGCCAGCACCACAGGGGGGGCTGGCACAGATACGCAGTATTTT. This codes for CASTTGGAGTDTQYF.

This clonotype was seen a handful of times. This chain joins TRBV5-5 and TRBJ2-5; TRBD1 aligns across 10 bases. Germline CDR1 reads SGHKS; CDR2 reads YYEKEE (reference sequence). The trim removed 5 bases at V and 1 base at J, leaving 5 bases unmatched. The CDR3 contains 15 residues. CDR3 sequence reads: CASRWDRGSQETQYF. CDR3 sequence (DNA): TGTGCCAGCAGATGGGACAGGGGAAGCCAAGAGACCCAGTACTTC.

DNA for the CDR3: TGTGCCAAGGGGACCCTACGCGGCAATACCCCTCGCGAGCAGTACTTC. This gives the protein CAKGTLRGNTPREQYF. This chain links TRBV7-4 with TRBJ2-7; TRBD1 or TRBD2 may be the D gene (5 bases each). The CDR3 covers 16 residues. Trimming took 10 bases from V and 6 from J, leaving 28 bases between them. Germline CDR1 SGHVT, CDR2 SQSDAQ.

This clonotype occurred a few times. V is TRBV5-6 and J is TRBJ1-1, with a tentative D call TRBD1 (6 bases). The ends were cut back, 3 bases at V and 5 bases at J, with 17 bases in the middle. Germline CDR1 and CDR2: SGHDT and YYEEEE. The CDR3 is 15 residues long. The CDR3 bases are TGTGCCAGCAGCTCTGGAGCGACAGGAACAACTGAAGCTTTCTTT. Translating it yields CASSSGATGTTEAFF.

This clonotype was recorded many times. This chain connects TRBV20-1 to TRBJ2-3, with 10 positions matching TRBD2. This CDR3 contains 16 residues. Trimming cost V 6 bases and J 1 base; bases outside gene matches: 10. Per the germline V gene, CDR1 is DFQATT and CDR2 is SNEGSKA (reference sequence). The CDR3 nucleotides read TGCAGTGCCCTCGGGGGAGCGGGAGGGGGCACAGATACGCAGTATTTT. This sequence encodes CSALGGAGGGTDTQYF.

V usage is TRBV20-1 and J usage is TRBJ2-2; 7 bases align to TRBD2. Germline CDR1 is DFQATT and CDR2 is SNEGSKA (reference sequence). The CDR3 is 14 amino acids. V shed 5 bases, J shed 1 base, and the junction held 4 bases outside the gene matches. CDR3 loop: CSALRELNTGELFF. The CDR3 DNA is TGCAGTGCTTTGCGGGAGCTGAACACCGGGGAGCTGTTTTTT.

This chain uses TRBV20-1 with TRBJ1-5; D perhaps matches TRBD1 (6 bases). The germline V and J ends were trimmed by 6 bases and 7 bases, with 13 bases remaining between them. The CDR3 runs to 12 residues. The germline CDR1 and CDR2 sequences are DFQATT and SNEGSKA (reference sequence). CDR3 nucleotides: TGCAGTGCCGCGGGGGGCGACCAGCCCCAGCATTTT. It translates to CSAAGGDQPQHF.

This clonotype was seen repeatedly, ten times or more. The chain recombines TRBV6-5 with TRBJ1-1; possibly TRBD1 for D (6 bases). CDR3 length equals 15 residues. Germline CDR1 is MNHEY and CDR2 is SVGAGI. Trimming took 6 bases from V and 5 from J, leaving 19 bases between them. CDR3 sequence reads: CASRPGGAGGTEAFF. The CDR3 DNA reads TGTGCCAGCAGACCCGGGGGCGCCGGGGGGACTGAAGCTTTCTTT.

This clonotype has a count of ten or more. This chain connects TRBV12-3 or TRBV12-4 to TRBJ2-1, with 13 bases that match TRBD2. The V gene end was trimmed by 5 bases and the J gene end by 11 bases; junction bases not matched to a gene: 6. The CDR3 runs to 14 residues. The CDR3 nucleotides are TGTGCCAGCAGTCAGACTAGCGGGAGGACAAAGCAGTTCTTC. Residues: CASSQTSGRTKQFF.

This clonotype showed up just a few times. The genes are TRBV3-1 and TRBJ2-2, with D unclear. V lost 6 bases, J lost 7 bases, and 9 bases lay in between. The CDR3 is made up of 12 amino acids. Per the germline V gene, CDR1 is LGHDT and CDR2 is YNNKEL (reference sequence). CDR3 sequence: CASRYVFGELFF. In DNA form, the CDR3 reads TGTGCCAGCAGATACGTCTTCGGGGAGCTGTTTTTT.

There are a few counts of this clonotype. V is TRBV29-1 and J is TRBJ2-7, with D possibly being TRBD1 (5 bases). This CDR3 comprises 12 residues. Germline V lookup: CDR1 SQVTM, CDR2 ANQGSEA. V dropped 4 bases and J dropped 2 bases, with 9 bases sitting between them. The CDR3 DNA reads TGCAGCGTTGCCCAGACAGCCTACGAGCAGTACTTC. It specifies CSVAQTAYEQYF.

This clonotype has just a few counts. The chain recombines TRBV6-1 with TRBJ2-1, with 9 bases matching TRBD2. The CDR3 is made up of 15 amino acids. From germline, CDR1 is MNHNS and CDR2 SASEGT. Germline trimming cut 10 bases from V and 7 bases from J; bases unmatched to any gene: 14. The CDR3 DNA follows: TGTGCCACCCGACAACTAGCGGGCCCGGGAAATGAGCAGTTCTTC. Protein: CATRQLAGPGNEQFF.

Ten or more counts support this clonotype. The chain carries TRBV7-2 and TRBJ2-2; possible D gene TRBD1, 5 bases. In germline, CDR1 is SGHTA, CDR2 FQGNSA. V was shortened by 1 base and J by 11 bases, with 11 bases between the two germline ends. The CDR3 covers 13 residues. CDR3 DNA sequence: TGTGCCAGCAGCTTAGTGTACAGGTCCGAGCTGTTTTTT. This encodes CASSLVYRSELFF.

This clonotype was detected many times. Germline is not matched at one junction end, which may reflect a read error. The rearrangement uses TRBV12-3 or TRBV12-4 and TRBJ2-1; D unresolved. The CDR3 length is 11 residues. The CDR3 coding sequence is TGTGCCAGCAGCTTAGACAATGAGCAGTTCTTC. Residues: CASSLDNEQFF.

This clonotype was seen a few times. The rearrangement joins TRBV20-1 to TRBJ2-5, with D tentatively TRBD2 (5 bases). Germline CDR1 is DFQATT and CDR2 is SNEGSKA (reference sequence). V lost 6 bases, J lost 2 bases, and 7 bases lay in between. The length of the CDR3 is 11 residues. As DNA, the CDR3 is TGCAGTGCCGGGAAGCAAGAGACCCAGTACTTC. Translation gives CSAGKQETQYF.

V is TRBV9 and J is TRBJ2-1; 10 bases align to TRBD1. The CDR3 has 16 amino acids. Trimming removed 3 bases from V and 12 bases from J; junction bases left unmatched: 15. Germline-derived CDR1 and CDR2 are SGDLS and YYNGEE. Here the CDR3 reads CASSGGGTGEASGQFF. The CDR3 DNA is TGTGCCAGCAGCGGGGGGGGGACAGGGGAGGCTAGTGGGCAGTTCTTC.

The CDR3 DNA reads TGTGCCAGCTCACCGCGACAGGGGGCGCGTGGCATTCAGTACTTC. Translation: CASSPRQGARGIQYF. The rearrangement uses TRBV18 and TRBJ2-4, with 10 bases aligning to TRBD1. This CDR3 is built from 15 residues. After removal of 3 bases from V and 9 bases from J, the junction contained 8 bases not matched to a gene. Germline assignment: CDR1 KGHSH and CDR2 LQKENI.

Regarding this clonotype: A much larger clone lies a single base off, so this may be a read error. This chain uses TRBV5-1 with TRBJ2-3, with D perhaps TRBD2 (5 bases). Germline-derived CDR1 and CDR2 are SGHRS and YFSETQ. CDR3 length: 12 amino acids. CDR3 region: CASSPLGDKQYF. The DNA for the CDR3 is TGCGCCAGCAGCCCTTTGGGAGATAAGCAGTATTTT.